The T cell receptor beta chain described here comes from a study of type 1 regulatory T cells. Study background: This in vitro CD4 product, T-allo10, is enriched for Tr1 cells and alloantigen-specific. General study results and limits: Compared with non-type 1 regulatory T cells, type 1 regulatory T cells showed a more restricted TCR repertoire.

CDR3 length equals 17 residues. Unmatched junction bases numbered 6, after V lost 4 bases and J lost 1 base. Germline V lookup: CDR1 SGHTA, CDR2 FQGNSA. On this clonotype itself: What it binds is unknown.

TCRdb called the reads again in MiXCR, with one record for every CDR3 protein. The data show roughly 62,000 distinct CDR3 sequences, less than 65% seen once. The genes are TRBV7-2 and TRBJ2-1; TRBD2 matches 11 bases. This clonotype was obtained from a human donor in good health. The sequenced sample was cultured non-Tr1 T cells, either the whole culture or a sorted T cell fraction (not recorded which). In nucleotides, the CDR3 is TGTGCCAGCAGCTCCTCCTTAGCGGGAGGGTCCTACAATGAGCAGTTCTTC. Translation: CASSSSLAGGSYNEQFF. The full variable domain, completed using reference TRBV7-2 and TRBJ2-1, is GAGVSQSPSNKVTEKGKDVELRCDPISGHTALYWYRQSLGQGLEFLIYFQGNSAPDKSGLPSDRFSAERTGGSVSTLTIQRTQQEDSAVYLCASSSSLAGGSYNEQFFGPGTRLTVL.